The 9 T cell receptor beta chains presented below share a single source sample, sequenced in a study of monozygotic twins with cystic fibrosis. Here immunoSEQ multiplex PCR was the method, and the copy in TCRdb shows in-frame clones only, minus some. The data contain under 20,000 clones, approximately 96% of them singletons. The material sequenced was blood. These receptors came from a woman in her thirties with cystic fibrosis.

The gene calls are TRBV19 and TRBJ1-2; the match to TRBD1 covers 10 bases. The CDR3 sequence is 17 residues long. The ends lost 1 base at V and 4 bases at J; junction bases unmatched: 9. Germline loops: CDR1 LNHDA, CDR2 SQIVND (reference sequence). The CDR3 sequence is CASSIVGGQGTLYGYTF. The DNA of the CDR3 is TGTGCCAGTAGTATAGTAGGGGGACAGGGGACGCTCTATGGCTACACCTTC.

The rearrangement uses TRBV5-1 and TRBJ1-6; a weak D match, TRBD1 (6 bases). Germline V gene sequence: CDR1 SGHRS, CDR2 YFSETQ. This CDR3 has 14 residues. Trimming pared 5 bases from V and 7 bases from J, leaving 13 bases between. The CDR3 nucleotides read TGCGCCAGCAGTTCCGGGACAAGGAATTCACCCCTCCACTTT. It translates to CASSSGTRNSPLHF.

In DNA, the CDR3 is TGCAGCGTTGAAGACGGGGCCGAGCAGTACTTC. As protein: CSVEDGAEQYF. The V and J genes are TRBV29-1 and TRBJ2-7, with D perhaps being TRBD1 or TRBD2 (5 bases each). Germline lookup yields CDR1 SQVTM and CDR2 ANQGSEA. Trimming removed 0 bases from V and 6 bases from J, with 6 bases in between. This CDR3 comprises 11 residues.

The genes are TRBV2 and TRBJ2-7; possibly TRBD1 or TRBD2 for D (5 bases each). Germline lookup yields CDR1 SNHLY and CDR2 FYNNEI. V lost 6 bases to trimming and J lost 3 bases, with 18 bases between them. The CDR3 is made up of 15 amino acids. The CDR3 spells CASSLEGRLHYEQYF. In DNA, the CDR3 is TGTGCCAGCAGCCTTGAGGGACGTCTACACTACGAGCAGTACTTC.

This sequence joins TRBV30 and TRBJ1-1, with unresolved D. Germline V gene lookup returns CDR1 GTSNPN and CDR2 SVGIG (reference sequence). V was trimmed by 0 bases and J by 1 base, leaving 12 bases between them. The CDR3 length is 15 residues. CDR3 sequence: CAWSVPDRANTEAFF. In nucleotides, the CDR3 is TGTGCCTGGAGTGTACCCGACCGGGCGAACACTGAAGCTTTCTTT. Full variable domain (rest looked up from reference TRBV30 and TRBJ1-1): SQTIHQWPATLVQPVGSPLSLECTVEGTSNPNLYWYRQAAGRGLQLLFYSVGIGQISSEVPQNLSASRPQDRQFILSSKKLLLSDSGFYLCAWSVPDRANTEAFFGQGTRLTVV.

This chain links TRBV6-5 with TRBJ1-6; 8 nucleotides match TRBD1. V trimming: 6 bases; J trimming: 10 bases; junction bases outside the gene matches: 5. Germline V lookup: CDR1 MNHEY, CDR2 SVGAGI. The CDR3 consists of 13 residues. CDR3 amino acids: CASRTGGNSPLHF. CDR3 sequence (DNA): TGTGCCAGCAGAACAGGGGGAAACTCACCCCTCCACTTT.

This chain joins TRBV6-4 and TRBJ2-2; 7 bases align to TRBD1. Germline loops: CDR1 MRHNA, CDR2 SNTAGT. V lost 7 bases, J lost 4 bases, and 3 bases stayed unmatched. The CDR3 is made up of 13 amino acids. The CDR3, as DNA: TGTGCCAGCATCGACAGGGTCACCGGGGAGCTGTTTTTT. Amino acid sequence: CASIDRVTGELFF.

This clone was picked up one time. The chain carries TRBV6-5 and TRBJ2-3; D unclear. Per germline, CDR1 MNHEY and CDR2 SVGAGI. The V and J ends lost 0 bases and 4 bases respectively, with 8 bases between them. The CDR3 covers 14 residues. The CDR3 DNA reads TGTGCCAGCAGTTACTCGGTCAGCTCAGATACGCAGTATTTT. Translating it yields CASSYSVSSDTQYF.

The rearrangement links TRBV6-1 to TRBJ1-3; D might be TRBD1 (6 bases). This CDR3 contains 14 residues. The V and J ends lost 6 bases and 4 bases respectively, with 13 bases between them. Germline V CDR1 and CDR2: MNHNS, SASEGT. The CDR3 sequence is CASSLRGSGNTIYF. The CDR3 DNA reads TGTGCCAGCAGCCTCAGGGGTTCGGGAAACACCATATATTTT.